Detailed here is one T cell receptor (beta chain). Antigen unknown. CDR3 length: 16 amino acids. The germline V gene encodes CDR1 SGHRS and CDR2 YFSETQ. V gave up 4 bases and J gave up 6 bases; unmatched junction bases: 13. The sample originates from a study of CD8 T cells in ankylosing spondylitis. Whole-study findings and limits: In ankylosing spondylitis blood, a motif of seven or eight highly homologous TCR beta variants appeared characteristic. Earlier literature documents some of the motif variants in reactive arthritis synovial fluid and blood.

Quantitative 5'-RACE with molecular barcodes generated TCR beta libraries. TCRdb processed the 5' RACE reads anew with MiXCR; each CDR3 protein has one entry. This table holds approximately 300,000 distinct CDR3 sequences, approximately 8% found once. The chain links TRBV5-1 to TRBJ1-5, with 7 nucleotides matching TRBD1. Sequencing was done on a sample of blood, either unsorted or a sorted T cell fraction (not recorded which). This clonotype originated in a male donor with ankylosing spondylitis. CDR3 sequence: CASSPGTAPASQPQHF. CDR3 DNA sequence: TGCGCCAGCAGCCCAGGGACAGCCCCGGCAAGTCAGCCCCAGCATTTT.